This T cell receptor beta chain was identified in a study of OX40 agonist ivuxolimab in advanced cancers. Study context: Every 2 weeks, ivuxolimab was infused into the patients intravenously at between 0.01 and 10 mg/kg. Study findings and constraints: Expanded clones were, on average, more numerous among CD8+ T cells than CD4+.

With baseline, cycle 4 day 1, and cycle 7 day 1 as timepoints, blood was sampled. Using immunoSEQ multiplex PCR, the repertoire was profiled, and TCRdb retains in-frame clones only, with some absent. The sample shows 60,000 or so clones, 85% of them seen only once. This CDR3 has 17 amino acids. Germline V gene lookup returns CDR1 SGHTA and CDR2 FQGTGA. The J segment lost 5 bases and the V segment lost 2 bases, leaving 10 bases of the junction unmatched. Of note for this clone: Antigen: not known.

The source material was CD4+ or CD8+ T cells sorted from blood, sampled in a trial of the OX40 agonist ivuxolimab. V gene TRBV7-3 combines with J gene TRBJ2-3, with 10 nucleotides matching TRBD2. The clonotype was recovered from an adult with an advanced solid tumor such as melanoma, head and neck, liver or kidney cancer. The CDR3 sequence: CASSLLLAGPGGDTQYF. DNA for the CDR3: TGTGCCAGCAGCTTATTACTAGCGGGACCTGGGGGAGATACGCAGTATTTT. Full variable domain (outside the CDR3, taken from reference TRBV7-3 and TRBJ2-3): GAGVSQTPSNKVTEKGKYVELRCDPISGHTALYWYRQSLGQGPEFLIYFQGTGAADDSGLPNDRFFAVRPEGSVSTLKIQRTERGDSAVYLCASSLLLAGPGGDTQYFGPGTRLTVL.